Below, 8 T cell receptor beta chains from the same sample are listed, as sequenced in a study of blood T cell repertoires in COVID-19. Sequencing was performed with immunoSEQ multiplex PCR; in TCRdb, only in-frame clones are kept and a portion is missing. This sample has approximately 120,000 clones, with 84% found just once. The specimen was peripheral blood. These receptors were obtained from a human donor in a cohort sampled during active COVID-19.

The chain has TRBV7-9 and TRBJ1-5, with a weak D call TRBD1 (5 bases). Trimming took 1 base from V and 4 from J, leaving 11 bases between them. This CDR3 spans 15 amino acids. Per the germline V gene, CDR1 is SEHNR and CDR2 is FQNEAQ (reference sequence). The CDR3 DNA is TGTGCCAGCAGCTTAGATCTCCGGGGGAATCAGCCCCAGCATTTT. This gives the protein CASSLDLRGNQPQHF.

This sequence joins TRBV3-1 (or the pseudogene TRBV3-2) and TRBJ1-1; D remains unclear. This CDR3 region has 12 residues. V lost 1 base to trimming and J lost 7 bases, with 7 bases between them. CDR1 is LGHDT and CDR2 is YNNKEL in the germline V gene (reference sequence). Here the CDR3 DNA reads TGTGCCAGCAGCCAAGCCGGGAGTGAAGCTTTCTTT. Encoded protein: CASSQAGSEAFF.

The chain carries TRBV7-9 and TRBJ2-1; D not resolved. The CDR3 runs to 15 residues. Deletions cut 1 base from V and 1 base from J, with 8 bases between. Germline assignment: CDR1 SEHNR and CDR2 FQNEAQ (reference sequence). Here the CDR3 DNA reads TGTGCCAGCAGCTTAGGGAGTGAGTCCTACAATGAGCAGTTCTTC. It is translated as CASSLGSESYNEQFF. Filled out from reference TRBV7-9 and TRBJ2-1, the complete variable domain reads DTGVSQNPRHKITKRGQNVTFRCDPISEHNRLYWYRQTLGQGPEFLTYFQNEAQLEKSRLLSDRFSAERPKGSFSTLEIQRTEQGDSAMYLCASSLGSESYNEQFFGPGTRLTVL.

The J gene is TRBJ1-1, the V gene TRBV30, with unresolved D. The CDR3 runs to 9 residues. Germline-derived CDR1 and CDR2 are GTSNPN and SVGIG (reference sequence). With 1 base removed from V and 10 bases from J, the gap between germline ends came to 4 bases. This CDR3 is CAWSAGAFF. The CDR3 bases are TGTGCCTGGAGTGCAGGAGCTTTCTTT.

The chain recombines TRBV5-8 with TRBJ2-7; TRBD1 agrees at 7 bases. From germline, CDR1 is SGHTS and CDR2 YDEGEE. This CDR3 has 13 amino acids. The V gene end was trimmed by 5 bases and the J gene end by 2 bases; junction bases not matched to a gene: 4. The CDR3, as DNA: TGTGCCAGCAGTGACAGGGACCCCTACGAGCAGTACTTC. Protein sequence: CASSDRDPYEQYF.

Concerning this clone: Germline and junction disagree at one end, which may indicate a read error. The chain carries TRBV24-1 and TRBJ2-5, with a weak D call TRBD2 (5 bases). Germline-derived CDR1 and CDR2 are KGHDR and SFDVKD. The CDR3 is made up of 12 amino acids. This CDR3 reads CATSAGGETQYF. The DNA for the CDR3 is TGTGCCACGAGTGCGGGTGGGGAGACCCAGTACTTC.

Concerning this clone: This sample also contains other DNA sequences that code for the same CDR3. In DNA, the CDR3 is TGTGCCAGTAGTCCTGGACAATCCTACGAGCAGTACTTC. It specifies CASSPGQSYEQYF. This rearrangement joins TRBV19 to TRBJ2-7; D may be TRBD1 (5 bases). Between the trimmed V and J ends, which lost 5 bases and 1 base, there was a span of 9 bases. This CDR3 contains 13 residues. Germline V gives CDR1 LNHDA, CDR2 SQIVND (reference sequence).

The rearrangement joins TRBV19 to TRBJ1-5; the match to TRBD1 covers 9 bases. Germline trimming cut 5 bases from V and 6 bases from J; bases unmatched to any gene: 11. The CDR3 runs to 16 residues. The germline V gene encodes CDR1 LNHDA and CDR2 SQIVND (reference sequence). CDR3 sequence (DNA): TGTGCCAGTAGTCCCTGGGGACAGGGTGCATCTCAGCCCCAGCATTTT. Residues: CASSPWGQGASQPQHF. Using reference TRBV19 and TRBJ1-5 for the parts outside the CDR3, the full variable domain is DGGITQSPKYLFRKEGQNVTLSCEQNLNHDAMYWYRQDPGQGLRLIYYSQIVNDFQKGDIAEGYSVSREKKESFPLTVTSAQKNPTAFYLCASSPWGQGASQPQHFGDGTRLSIL.